This T cell receptor (beta chain) is drawn from a study of shared clonotypes between healthy human individuals. The repertoire was sequenced with immunoSEQ multiplex PCR; TCRdb's copy has only in-frame clones and lacks some. There are some 320,000 clones in the sample; around nine tenths occur only once, and roughly 16% lies in the top ten. The specimen sequenced was memory CD8+ T cells sorted from blood. Subset denoted: CD45RO+ cells pooled with CCR7-negative TemRA cells. This sequence was found in a man between 18 and 29 years old in good health.

CDR3 sequence reads: CASSDAGQASYEQYF. The CDR3 region has the DNA TGTGCCAGCAGTGACGCGGGACAGGCGTCCTACGAGCAGTACTTC. The chain recombines TRBV6-1 with TRBJ2-7; 8 bases are a match to TRBD1. From germline, CDR1 is MNHNS and CDR2 SASEGT. V was pared by 3 bases and J by 1 base, with 5 bases of the junction left unmatched. This CDR3 is 15 amino acids long.